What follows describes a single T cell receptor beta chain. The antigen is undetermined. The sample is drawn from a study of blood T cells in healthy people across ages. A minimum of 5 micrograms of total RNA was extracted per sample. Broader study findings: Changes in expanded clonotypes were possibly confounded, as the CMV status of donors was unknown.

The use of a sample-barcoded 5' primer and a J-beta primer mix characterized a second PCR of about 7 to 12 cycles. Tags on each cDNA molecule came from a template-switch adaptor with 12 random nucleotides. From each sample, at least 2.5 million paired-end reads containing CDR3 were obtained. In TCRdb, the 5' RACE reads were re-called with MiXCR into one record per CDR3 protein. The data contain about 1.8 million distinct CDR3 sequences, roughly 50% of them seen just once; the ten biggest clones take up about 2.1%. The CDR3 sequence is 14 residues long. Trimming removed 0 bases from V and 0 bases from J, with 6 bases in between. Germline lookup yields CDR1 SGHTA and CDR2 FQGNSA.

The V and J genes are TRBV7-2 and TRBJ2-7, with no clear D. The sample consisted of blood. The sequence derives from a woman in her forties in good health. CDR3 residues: CASSLAQTSYEQYF. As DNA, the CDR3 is TGTGCCAGCAGCTTAGCCCAGACCTCCTACGAGCAGTACTTC.